These 14 T cell receptor beta chains originate from one sample sequenced in a study of shared clonotypes between healthy human individuals. Repertoires were generated with immunoSEQ multiplex PCR, while TCRdb's copy carries only in-frame clones and drops some. The table includes about 600,000 clones, less than 98% detected once. Sequenced input: naive CD4+ T cells sorted from blood. Regarding subset: CD45RA+ positively selected. These receptors were taken from a woman in her 30s in good health.

This clone was counted between two and nine times. The gene calls are TRBV2 and TRBJ1-2, with TRBD1 identical over 8 bases. Germline V gene lookup returns CDR1 SNHLY and CDR2 FYNNEI. V lost 6 bases to trimming and J lost 8 bases; unmatched junction nucleotides: 11. The CDR3 has 14 amino acids. CDR3 region: CASRDLTGGEGYTF. The CDR3 DNA reads TGTGCCAGCAGGGACTTAACAGGGGGTGAAGGCTACACCTTC.

The rearrangement uses TRBV10-3 and TRBJ2-3, with D uncertain. V was cut by 10 bases and J by 4 bases, with 9 bases left in between. Germline CDR1 and CDR2: ENHRY and SYGVKD. This CDR3 is built from 11 residues. The chain's CDR3 is CASGLADTQYF. CDR3 sequence (DNA): TGTGCCAGTGGTCTAGCAGATACGCAGTATTTT.

The gene calls are TRBV2 and TRBJ1-1; 7 bases are a match to TRBD1. The CDR3 sequence is 14 residues long. V lost 7 bases, J lost 5 bases, and 10 bases stayed unmatched. CDR1 and CDR2 (germline): SNHLY, FYNNEI. CDR3 residues: CASTFNRGGTEAFF. In nucleotides, the CDR3 is TGTGCCAGCACCTTTAACAGGGGAGGAACTGAAGCTTTCTTT.

The chain has TRBV6-1 and TRBJ1-1; 7 bases fit TRBD1. Germline V gene data show CDR1 as MNHNS and CDR2 as SASEGT. V shed 6 bases, J shed 2 bases, and the junction held 3 bases outside the gene matches. The CDR3 contains 13 residues. In DNA form, the CDR3 reads TGTGCCAGCAGGGGGGACAGCAACACTGAAGCTTTCTTT. This translates into CASRGDSNTEAFF.

The rearrangement links TRBV5-4 to TRBJ2-5, with a possible D match to TRBD1 (6 bases). The V end lost 2 bases, the J end lost 2 bases, and 10 bases lay between the germline ends. Germline V CDR1 and CDR2: SGHNT, YYREEE (reference sequence). The CDR3 runs 14 residues. The CDR3 here is CASSFQGIQETQYF. The CDR3 DNA is TGTGCCAGCAGCTTCCAGGGGATTCAAGAGACCCAGTACTTC.

This clone is a singleton in its sample. The chain joins TRBV28 to TRBJ1-2; 7 bases are shared with TRBD1. This CDR3 spans 15 amino acids. CDR1 is MDHEN, CDR2 SYDVKM, per germline. The V segment lost 2 bases and the J segment 8 bases; nucleotides outside the gene matches: 11. This CDR3 reads CASSLNPGGERGYTF. The CDR3 nucleotides read TGTGCCAGCAGTTTAAATCCAGGGGGGGAGAGAGGCTACACCTTC.

The rearrangement uses TRBV7-2 and TRBJ2-5; 9 bases agree with TRBD2. The last part of the DNA fits TRBJ2-7 better; the J call may be wrong. The germline V gene has CDR1 SGHTA and CDR2 FQGNSA. The CDR3 is made up of 14 amino acids. This chain's CDR3 is CASSSVAGVYEQYF. The CDR3, as DNA: TGTGCCAGCAGCTCCGTAGCGGGAGTTTACGAGCAGTACTTC.

The J gene is TRBJ2-7, the V gene TRBV19; D is ambiguous. V was shortened by 7 bases and J by 6 bases, with 16 bases between the two germline ends. Germline loops: CDR1 LNHDA, CDR2 SQIVND (reference sequence). The CDR3 loop spans 13 amino acids. CDR3 DNA sequence: TGTGCCAGTACCAACATCGGCGATAGCGAGCAGTACTTC. Encoded protein: CASTNIGDSEQYF. The complete variable domain, with remaining parts taken from reference TRBV19 and TRBJ2-7, reads DGGITQSPKYLFRKEGQNVTLSCEQNLNHDAMYWYRQDPGQGLRLIYYSQIVNDFQKGDIAEGYSVSREKKESFPLTVTSAQKNPTAFYLCASTNIGDSEQYFGPGTRLTVT.

The V call is TRBV7-9, the J call TRBJ1-4; D remains unclear. Per germline, CDR1 SEHNR and CDR2 FQNEAQ (reference sequence). V was clipped by 7 bases and J by 8 bases, with 17 bases between them. The CDR3 loop spans 14 amino acids. CDR3 in amino acids: CASTLGEGGEKLFF. In DNA form, the CDR3 reads TGTGCCAGCACGTTGGGAGAGGGAGGCGAAAAACTGTTTTTT.

This chain uses TRBV6-5 with TRBJ2-5; 8 bases agree with TRBD1. V lost 0 bases and J lost 2; bases outside the gene matches: 5. Germline V gene data show CDR1 as MNHEY and CDR2 as SVGAGI. This CDR3 spans 16 amino acids. The CDR3 reads CASSYSMTGVQETQYF. In DNA form, the CDR3 reads TGTGCCAGCAGTTACTCGATGACAGGGGTACAAGAGACCCAGTACTTC.

The V call is TRBV5-1, the J call TRBJ2-5, with 11 positions matching TRBD2. The germline V gene encodes CDR1 SGHRS and CDR2 YFSETQ. With 1 base clipped from V and 4 bases from J, the junction kept 6 bases outside the gene matches. This CDR3 is 16 amino acids long. The CDR3 reads CASSLTAGTSGETQYF. CDR3 bases: TGCGCCAGCAGCTTGACAGCCGGGACTAGCGGAGAGACCCAGTACTTC.

CDR3 sequence (DNA): TGTGCCAGCAGTTTGGGACAAAATTCCAATCAGCCCCAGCATTTT. This gives the protein CASSLGQNSNQPQHF. The chain employs TRBV27 and TRBJ1-5, with D possibly matching TRBD1 (6 bases). V lost 3 bases and J 3 bases, leaving 12 bases between the germline ends. The CDR3 is 15 residues long. Germline CDR1 is MNHEY and CDR2 is SMNVEV (reference sequence).

The V call is TRBV6-5, the J call TRBJ2-5; the D gene is possibly TRBD1 (5 bases). The germline V gene encodes CDR1 MNHEY and CDR2 SVGAGI. Trimming stripped 7 bases from V and 8 bases from J, with 23 bases between. The CDR3 totals 15 residues. The CDR3 protein is CASNDAWTPQGTQYF. In DNA, the CDR3 is TGTGCCAGCAACGACGCCTGGACACCGCAAGGAACCCAGTACTTC.

This clone was picked up one time. The rearrangement joins TRBV19 to TRBJ1-4, with no clear D. V shed 5 bases and J shed 5 bases, with 6 bases lying between them. The CDR3 sequence is 12 residues long. Germline V gene sequence: CDR1 LNHDA, CDR2 SQIVND (reference sequence). The CDR3: CASSGGNEKLFF. CDR3 coding DNA: TGTGCCAGTAGTGGTGGAAATGAAAAACTGTTTTTT.